Described below is a single TCR beta chain sequence and its context. As yet, its antigen is unknown. The sample comes from a study of T cells in tuberculosis. Whole-study context: Samples predate treatment or fall within its first 7 days. Overall study results and limits: Smaller distances to GMM-specific TCRs suggested their expansion in active tuberculosis.

Clones were sequenced by immunoSEQ multiplex PCR, and TCRdb holds only the in-frame ones, with some missing. The sample lists over 25,000 clones, approximately 90% occurring once. This CDR3 spans 14 amino acids. V dropped 7 bases and J dropped 9 bases, with 19 bases sitting between them. The germline gives CDR1 LNHDA, CDR2 SQIVND (reference sequence). Time point reported: new active TB diagnosis, blood taken before or within 7 days of starting treatment. The TCR originated in an adult with tuberculosis. The sequencing here drew on PBMCs, taken at tuberculosis diagnosis. The chain is built from TRBV19 and TRBJ1-5; a possible D gene is TRBD1 (5 bases). CDR3: CASTMGRATLPQHF. In nucleotides, the CDR3 is TGTGCCAGTACGATGGGCAGGGCTACGTTGCCCCAGCATTTT.